The rows below give T cell receptor beta chains drawn from one sample of a study of control samples from healthy donors and cancer patients. Libraries were prepared by immunoSEQ multiplex PCR; TCRdb keeps only in-frame clonotypes and omits some of them. Among about 410,000 clones listed, approximately 90% were seen once. The material sequenced was PBMCs. All receptors come from a man aged 40-50 years with head and neck cancer. The CDR3 runs from the conserved cysteine through the conserved F or W.

cdr3_aa j_call v_call
CASTLTNRVKETQYF TRBJ2-5 TRBV13
CASSRGTYNTEAFF TRBJ1-1 TRBV18
CASSSGRVPYEQYF TRBJ2-7 TRBV7-9
CASSKGGGRSDGYTF TRBJ1-2 TRBV5-5
CASSLWNQETQYF TRBJ2-5 TRBV7-3
CASSGGTGAPSYNEQFF TRBJ2-1 TRBV7-3
CASSLSAAYEQYF TRBJ2-7 TRBV11-1
CASRKQGPEAFF TRBJ1-1 TRBV7-9
CATSEQGAGKNIQYF TRBJ2-4 TRBV24-1
CASIRGVDRDYGYTF TRBJ1-2 TRBV7-8
CASSIVRGQVAARKQFF TRBJ2-1 TRBV19
CASSQVLQETQYF TRBJ2-5 TRBV14
CASSFSRGDQPQHF TRBJ1-5 TRBV28
CASSSDRSSGNTIYF TRBJ1-3 TRBV7-2
CASLTGGNQPQHF TRBJ1-5 TRBV6-6
CAWGDIEEKLFF TRBJ1-4 TRBV30
CASSRTSGATDTQYF TRBJ2-3 TRBV11-2
CASSAPWGNYGYTF TRBJ1-2 TRBV6-5
CASSLSRQGAGGYTF TRBJ1-2 TRBV28
CASSWGGQGLETQYF TRBJ2-5 TRBV5-1
CASSFPGGAEAFF TRBJ1-1 TRBV7-9
CSVPPPAPYEQYF TRBJ2-7 TRBV29-1
CSVELSYEQYF TRBJ2-7 TRBV29-1
CASSLLGAVDTQYF TRBJ2-3 TRBV7-9
CSVSGLAGGLEGEQFF TRBJ2-1 TRBV29-1
CASSWDPAGVNPPPYGYTF TRBJ1-2 TRBV9
CASSEAPSQPQHF TRBJ1-5 TRBV6-1
CASSLGPNGNGYTF TRBJ1-2 TRBV27
CASSLARVGTKVYEQYF TRBJ2-7 TRBV7-8
CASSEVGLAQLKQYF TRBJ2-7 TRBV4-1
CASSLGGNYEQYF TRBJ2-7 TRBV5-5
CASEGVQETQYF TRBJ2-5 TRBV6-1
CASSSRGTTDTQYF TRBJ2-3 TRBV27
CASELGAIAGPYEQYF TRBJ2-7 TRBV5-5
CASSLHPENTEAFF TRBJ1-1 TRBV5-8